This paragraph covers one T cell receptor (beta chain) sequence. In the study's own analysis: Nucleated cell number was recorded as an estimate derived from reference gene primer amplification. Profiling relied on immunoSEQ multiplex PCR, and the TCRdb table lists in-frame clones only, not all of them. V and J calls and clone size are as listed in that table; D and trimming were resolved from the DNA. The sample lists 70,000 or so clones; about nine tenths were seen once. The data are from a study of blood T cell repertoires in COVID-19. About the research overall: From the United States, Italy and Spain came samples of acute and convalescent COVID-19.

Germline-derived CDR1 and CDR2 are SNHLY and FYNNEI. V lost 3 bases and J 10 bases, leaving 13 bases between the germline ends. The CDR3 is 13 residues long. The sample was peripheral blood. The clonotype originates from a woman of 80 years or more with active COVID-19. The rearrangement uses TRBV2 and TRBJ2-1; no firm D call. CDR3 coding DNA: TGTGCCAGCAGTGAGATTGAGAAATGGGAGCAGTTCTTC. It specifies CASSEIEKWEQFF.